Below, 10 T cell receptor beta chains from the same sample are listed, as sequenced in a study of T cells in Graves' hyperthyroidism and ophthalmopathy. RNA transcripts provided the source from which TCR beta CDR3 regions were amplified. The HTBI set primed first-round TCR CDR3 RT-PCR. From the multiplex PCR reads, TCRdb called clonotypes with MiXCR, one entry per CDR3 protein. The top ten hold 10% to 15% of the sample, which has roughly 260,000 distinct CDR3 sequences, 13% to 15% seen once. Sample: blood. All receptors come from a woman aged 35 to 49 with Graves' hyperthyroidism that later progressed to Graves' ophthalmopathy.

The sample holds a few counts of this clonotype. The chain combines TRBV20-1 with TRBJ1-2; 7 nucleotides line up with TRBD1. The J segment lost 1 base and the V segment lost 0 bases, leaving 11 bases of the junction unmatched. Germline-derived CDR1 and CDR2 are DFQATT and SNEGSKA (reference sequence). CDR3 length: 17 amino acids. Here the CDR3 DNA reads TGCAGTGCTAGAGATCACCAGCGGGACAGCATTAACTATGGCTACACCTTC. Its protein product is CSARDHQRDSINYGYTF.

This clonotype has ten or more counts. This sequence joins TRBV11-2 and TRBJ1-1; D is ambiguous. The V gene lost 10 bases and the J gene lost 0 bases, with 15 bases spanning the gap. The CDR3 has 14 residues. CDR1 and CDR2 from the germline V gene are SGHAT and FQNNGV. The CDR3 loop is CATAERGLNTEAFF. DNA for the CDR3: TGTGCCACCGCGGAGAGAGGTCTGAACACTGAAGCTTTCTTT.

At least ten counts were recorded for this clonotype. The chain has TRBV28 and TRBJ2-7; TRBD1 aligns across 9 bases. CDR1 MDHEN and CDR2 SYDVKM come from the germline V gene. V was pared by 4 bases and J by 4 bases, with 11 bases of the junction left unmatched. The CDR3 is 16 amino acids. Here the CDR3 reads CASSSPGTGRSYEQYF. The CDR3 nucleotides read TGTGCCAGCAGTTCCCCCGGGACAGGGAGGAGTTACGAGCAGTACTTC.

This clonotype was observed many times. This sequence joins TRBV2 and TRBJ2-1, with 10 bases matching TRBD2. This CDR3 comprises 19 residues. The germline gives CDR1 SNHLY, CDR2 FYNNEI. V was pared by 2 bases and J by 7 bases, with 17 bases of the junction left unmatched. CDR3 sequence: CASSELGLAGAAGRNEQFF. Here the CDR3 DNA reads TGTGCCAGCAGTGAACTAGGGCTAGCGGGAGCGGCGGGACGGAATGAGCAGTTCTTC.

V and J are TRBV27 and TRBJ2-5; 8 nucleotides line up with TRBD1. Per germline, CDR1 MNHEY and CDR2 SMNVEV (reference sequence). The CDR3 is 16 amino acids. V lost 5 bases to trimming and J lost 13 bases; unmatched junction nucleotides: 21. The CDR3 region has the DNA TGTGCCAGCAGTGGGGTGAGGGCAGGGGGCTTTGGGAGTTGGTACTTC. Translation gives CASSGVRAGGFGSWYF.

This clonotype was picked up many times. This chain connects TRBV28 to TRBJ1-5, with 8 bases fitting TRBD1. The germline gives CDR1 MDHEN, CDR2 SYDVKM. V dropped 5 bases and J dropped 4; count of bases not matched to a gene: 19. The CDR3 totals 19 residues. CDR3 residues: CASSDLQGGAGIGNQPQHF. The CDR3 DNA follows: TGTGCCAGCAGTGACTTACAGGGGGGAGCCGGTATTGGTAATCAGCCCCAGCATTTT. Complete variable domain (other parts from reference TRBV28 and TRBJ1-5): DVKVTQSSRYLVKRTGEKVFLECVQDMDHENMFWYRQDPGLGLRLIYFSYDVKMKEKGDIPEGYSVSREKKERFSLILESASTNQTSMYLCASSDLQGGAGIGNQPQHFGDGTRLSIL.

This clonotype was seen many times. The chain joins TRBV9 to TRBJ1-1; possible D gene TRBD1, 6 bases. This CDR3 is 16 amino acids long. Germline V CDR1 and CDR2: SGDLS, YYNGEE. V dropped 4 bases and J dropped 0 bases, with 16 bases sitting between them. The CDR3, as DNA: TGTGCCAGCAGCCCTAGTCACAGGGTCATGAACACTGAAGCTTTCTTT. As protein: CASSPSHRVMNTEAFF.

This clonotype was counted at least ten times. The CDR3 DNA reads TGTGCCAGCAGCGTAGATGGGGGGAGGGATCATGAAAAACTGTTTTTT. The encoded protein is CASSVDGGRDHEKLFF. V gene TRBV9 combines with J gene TRBJ1-4; perhaps TRBD1 as D (5 bases). The length of the CDR3 is 16 residues. V shed 0 bases and J shed 6 bases, with 15 bases lying between them. Germline V gene data show CDR1 as SGDLS and CDR2 as YYNGEE.

This clonotype was picked up a small number of times. This chain uses TRBV27 with TRBJ2-3; TRBD2 agrees at 13 bases. Losses at the gene ends were 5 bases for V and 7 bases for J; bases not matched to a gene: 12. The CDR3 sequence is 17 residues long. Per the germline V gene, CDR1 is MNHEY and CDR2 is SMNVEV (reference sequence). The CDR3 is CASSPGTSGAGGNTQYF. The CDR3 bases are TGTGCCAGCAGTCCGGGGACTAGCGGGGCCGGAGGGAATACGCAGTATTTT.

This clonotype was recorded many times. The V call is TRBV7-9, the J call TRBJ1-6; D uncertain. This CDR3 has 13 amino acids. CDR1 and CDR2 (germline): SEHNR, FQNEAQ (reference sequence). V lost 5 bases, J lost 10 bases, and 12 bases lay in between. As DNA, the CDR3 is TGTGCCAGCAGCCCCGGACTTAACTCACCCCTCCACTTT. It translates to CASSPGLNSPLHF.